These 16 T cell receptor beta chains originate from one sample sequenced in a study of T cells expressing NK-cell markers. TCRdb reprocessed the 5' RACE reads; each CDR3 protein has one entry and no DNA is given. The specimen's table records about 430,000 distinct CDR3 sequences. Sequencing was carried out using blood T cells: a sorted CD56 or NKG2C T cell subset, CD4+ or CD8+ T cells, or bulk PBMC T cells (not recorded which). Receptors originate from a woman aged 50 to 60 in good health.

V is TRBV12-3 or TRBV12-4 and J is TRBJ1-6; TCRdb's D call, TRBD1, is unchecked because there is no DNA. This CDR3 contains 13 residues. The CDR3 loop reads CASSWDVNSPLHF.

The V gene is TRBV7-8, the J gene TRBJ2-3; the TRBD2 assignment by TCRdb is unverifiable without DNA. Germline CDR1 reads SGHVS; CDR2 reads FQNEAQ. The CDR3 is 15 amino acids. The CDR3 protein is CASSPMGSTADTQYF.

This chain connects TRBV16 to TRBJ2-3; TCRdb's assignment of TRBD2 cannot be checked, as there is no DNA. Per the germline V gene, CDR1 is KGHSY and CDR2 is FQNENV. This CDR3 contains 15 residues. CDR3 sequence: CASKTSGRTTDTQYF.

The chain couples TRBV12-3 or TRBV12-4 to TRBJ2-3; TCRdb reports TRBD1, a call that lacks DNA to check it against. The CDR3 contains 15 residues. CDR3 loop: CASSATGSTGDTQYF.

V gene TRBV5-1 combines with J gene TRBJ1-2. This CDR3 is built from 13 residues. Germline V gene data show CDR1 as SGHRS and CDR2 as YFSETQ. CDR3 loop: CASSASGSYGYTF.

The genes are TRBV12-3 or TRBV12-4 and TRBJ2-4. The CDR3 covers 15 residues. CDR3 sequence reads: CASSLYTIAKNIQYF.

This chain connects TRBV5-1 to TRBJ1-1. The CDR3 covers 13 residues. Germline loops: CDR1 SGHRS, CDR2 YFSETQ. The CDR3 loop reads CASSLGEYFEAFF.

This chain uses TRBV20-1 with TRBJ1-6; TCRdb picks TRBD1, but there is no DNA to check that call. Germline CDR1 is DFQATT and CDR2 is SNEGSKA (reference sequence). This CDR3 contains 15 residues. The CDR3 sequence is CSARDRRDWDSPLHF.

The chain has TRBV7-9 and TRBJ2-1; the D call from TCRdb, TRBD2, cannot be confirmed without DNA. Per germline, CDR1 SEHNR and CDR2 FQNEAQ (reference sequence). This CDR3 has 14 residues. This CDR3 reads CASSPAYRYNEQFF.

The rearrangement links TRBV11-2 to TRBJ1-4. Per germline, CDR1 SGHAT and CDR2 FQNNGV. The CDR3 totals 15 residues. CDR3: CASSLEGAPNEKLFF.

The chain recombines TRBV20-1 with TRBJ2-3; TCRdb calls TRBD2, which cannot be checked without DNA. The CDR3 has 15 amino acids. Germline values: CDR1 DFQATT, CDR2 SNEGSKA (reference sequence). The CDR3 loop reads CSATLAGRKADTQYF.

The chain combines TRBV20-1 with TRBJ2-3; TCRdb proposes TRBD2, but this gene call is untestable without DNA. This CDR3 spans 17 amino acids. Germline-derived CDR1 and CDR2 are DFQATT and SNEGSKA (reference sequence). The CDR3 protein is CSAFPHTPGTSTDTQYF.

The chain combines TRBV9 with TRBJ2-7; the TCRdb call, TRBD2, lacks DNA for checking. CDR1 and CDR2 (germline): SGDLS, YYNGEE. The CDR3 totals 16 residues. CDR3 region: CASSPRLAGGDGEQYF.

The V and J genes are TRBV18 and TRBJ1-2; there is no DNA to check the TCRdb D call of TRBD1. This CDR3 is built from 17 residues. The germline CDR1 and CDR2 sequences are KGHSH and LQKENI. CDR3 region: CASSPLQDHALNYGYTF.

V is TRBV6-1 and J is TRBJ2-7; the TRBD1 assignment by TCRdb is unverifiable without DNA. Per germline, CDR1 MNHNS and CDR2 SASEGT. The CDR3 spans 15 residues. Here the CDR3 reads CASSELGTGFYEQYF.

The rearrangement joins TRBV24-1 to TRBJ2-1; the D call of TRBD2 rests on TCRdb alone, since no DNA is present to check it. Germline values: CDR1 KGHDR, CDR2 SFDVKD. This CDR3 comprises 15 residues. Here the CDR3 reads CATSDQGQRLNEQLF.